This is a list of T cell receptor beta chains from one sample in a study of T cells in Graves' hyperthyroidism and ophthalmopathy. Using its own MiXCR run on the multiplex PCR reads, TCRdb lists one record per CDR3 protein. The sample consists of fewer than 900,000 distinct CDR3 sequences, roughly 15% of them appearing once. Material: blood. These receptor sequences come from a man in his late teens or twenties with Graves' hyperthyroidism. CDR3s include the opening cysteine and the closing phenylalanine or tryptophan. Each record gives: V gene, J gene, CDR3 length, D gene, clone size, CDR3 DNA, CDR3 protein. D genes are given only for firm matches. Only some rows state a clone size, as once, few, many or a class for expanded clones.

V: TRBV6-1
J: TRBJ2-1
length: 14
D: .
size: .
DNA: TGTGCCAGCAGTGAAGTGAGGGTTCCCAATGAGCAGTTCTTC
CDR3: CASSEVRVPNEQFF

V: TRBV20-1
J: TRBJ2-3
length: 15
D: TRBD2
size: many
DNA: TGCAGTGCTAGAGGGACTAGCGGGAGACCAGATACGCAGTATTTT
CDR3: CSARGTSGRPDTQYF

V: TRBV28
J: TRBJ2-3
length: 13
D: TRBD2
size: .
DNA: TGTGCCAGCAGTTTAAACCTAGCGGGAGTGTGGTATTTT
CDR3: CASSLNLAGVWYF

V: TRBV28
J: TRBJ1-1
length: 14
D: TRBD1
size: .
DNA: TGTGCCAGCAGTTTACTACAGGGGAGCGGTAAAGCTTTCTTT
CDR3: CASSLLQGSGKAFF

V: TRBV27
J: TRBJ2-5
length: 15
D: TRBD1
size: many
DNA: TGTGCCAGCAGTTCCGGGACAGGGAACCAAGAGACCCAGTACTTC
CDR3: CASSSGTGNQETQYF

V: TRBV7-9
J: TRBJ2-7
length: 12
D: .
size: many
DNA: TGTGCCAGCAGCTTAGCGGCCTCCGAGCAGTACTTC
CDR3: CASSLAASEQYF

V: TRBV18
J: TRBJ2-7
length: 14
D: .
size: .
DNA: TGTGCCAGCTCACCAGAGGCAGGGTCGTACGAGCAGTACTTC
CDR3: CASSPEAGSYEQYF

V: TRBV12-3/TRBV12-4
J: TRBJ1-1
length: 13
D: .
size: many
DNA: TGTGCCAGCAGTTTAGGCCGGCACACTGAAGCTTTCTTT
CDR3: CASSLGRHTEAFF

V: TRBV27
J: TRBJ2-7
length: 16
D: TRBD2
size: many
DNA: TGTGCCAGCAGTTTATGGTCACTAGCGGGACGGGGCGAGCAGTACTTC
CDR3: CASSLWSLAGRGEQYF

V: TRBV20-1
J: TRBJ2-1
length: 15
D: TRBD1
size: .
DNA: TGCAGTGCTGCCCACAGGGGAAGCTCCTACAATGAGCAGTTCTTC
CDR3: CSAAHRGSSYNEQFF

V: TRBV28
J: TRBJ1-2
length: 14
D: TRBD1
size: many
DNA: TGTGCCAGCAGTTTACTCGGGGACAGGCCGGGCTACACCTTC
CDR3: CASSLLGDRPGYTF

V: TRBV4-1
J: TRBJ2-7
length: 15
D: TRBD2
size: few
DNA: TGCGCCAGCAGCCAAGAGAGCGGGACTACCTACGAGCAGTACTTC
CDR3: CASSQESGTTYEQYF

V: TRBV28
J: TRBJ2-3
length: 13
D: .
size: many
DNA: TGTGCCAGCTGTTGGACAGCCCGGGATACGCAGTATTTT
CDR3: CASCWTARDTQYF

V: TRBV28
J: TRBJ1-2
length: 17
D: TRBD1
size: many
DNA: TGTGCCAGCAGTTTGATGGACAGGGGCCCCCGAGGATATGGCTACACCTTC
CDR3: CASSLMDRGPRGYGYTF

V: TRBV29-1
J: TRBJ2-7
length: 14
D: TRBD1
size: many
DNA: TGCAGCGCCAGGGGGGACAGGGGGCGCGGCGAGCAGTACTTC
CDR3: CSARGDRGRGEQYF

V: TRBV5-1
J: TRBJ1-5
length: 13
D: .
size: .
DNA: TGCGCCAGCAGCTTGGCCCTGGATCAGCCCCAGCATTTT
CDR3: CASSLALDQPQHF

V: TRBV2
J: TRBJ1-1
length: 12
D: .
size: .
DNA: TGTGCCAGCAGACTCGACCAAACTGAAGCTTTCTTT
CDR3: CASRLDQTEAFF

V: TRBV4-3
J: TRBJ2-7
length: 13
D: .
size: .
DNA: TGCGCCAGCAGCCAAGATATCTCGCGCGAGCAGTACTTC
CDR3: CASSQDISREQYF

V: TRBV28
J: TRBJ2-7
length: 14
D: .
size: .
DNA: TGTGCCAGCAGTTTCCTTCAGGAGTCCTACGAGCAGTACTTC
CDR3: CASSFLQESYEQYF

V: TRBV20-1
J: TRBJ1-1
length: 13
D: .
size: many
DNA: TGCAGTGCTTTACCAGGGCTCGGCACTGAAGCTTTCTTT
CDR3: CSALPGLGTEAFF

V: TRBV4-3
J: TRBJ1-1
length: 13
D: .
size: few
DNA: TGCGCCAGCAGCCAAGGCACATACACTGAAGCTTTCTTT
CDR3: CASSQGTYTEAFF

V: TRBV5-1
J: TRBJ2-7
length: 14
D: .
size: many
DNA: TGCGCCAGCAGCTTGGAAGCGTACTCCTACGAGCAGTACTTC
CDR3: CASSLEAYSYEQYF

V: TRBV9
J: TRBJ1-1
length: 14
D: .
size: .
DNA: TGTGCCAGCAGCGTACGGACGAGTGAGGGTGAAGCTTTCTTT
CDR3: CASSVRTSEGEAFF

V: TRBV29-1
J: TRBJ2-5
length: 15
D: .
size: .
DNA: TGCAGCGTTGAAGATCACACAGGGCTGGATGAGACCCAGTACTTC
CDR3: CSVEDHTGLDETQYF

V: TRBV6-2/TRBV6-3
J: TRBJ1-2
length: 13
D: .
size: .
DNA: TGTGCCAGCAGTTCCCCACAGTCTCATGGCTACACCTTC
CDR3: CASSSPQSHGYTF

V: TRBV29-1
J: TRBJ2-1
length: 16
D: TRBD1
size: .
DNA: TGCAGCGTCGGAACCCAAGGACAGGGGGCGTACAATGAGCAGTTCTTC
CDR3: CSVGTQGQGAYNEQFF

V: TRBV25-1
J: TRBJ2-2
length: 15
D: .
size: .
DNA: TGTGCCAGCAGTGACCAGGCAGCGGCGGCCGGGGAGCTGTTTTTT
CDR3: CASSDQAAAAGELFF

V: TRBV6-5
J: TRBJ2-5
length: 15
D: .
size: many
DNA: TGTGCCAGCAGTTACTCGACTAGTCGTCTTGAGACCCAGTACTTC
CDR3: CASSYSTSRLETQYF

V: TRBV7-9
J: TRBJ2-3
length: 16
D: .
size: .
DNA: TGTGCCAGCAGCTTAGCGTCGGGGGATTTATCAGATACGCAGTATTTT
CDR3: CASSLASGDLSDTQYF

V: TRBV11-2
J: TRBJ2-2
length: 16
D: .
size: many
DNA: TGTGCCAGCTGCCCCGGTCCACTTCGTGTAACCGGGGAGCTGTTTTTT
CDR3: CASCPGPLRVTGELFF

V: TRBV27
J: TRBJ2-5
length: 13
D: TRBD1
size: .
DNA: TGTGCCAGCAGGAGGGACAGGGTAGAGACCCAGTACTTC
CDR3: CASRRDRVETQYF

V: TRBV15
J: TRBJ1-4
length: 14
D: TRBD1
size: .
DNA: TGTGCCACCAGCGGGGACAGGGAGGATGAAAAACTGTTTTTT
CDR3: CATSGDREDEKLFF

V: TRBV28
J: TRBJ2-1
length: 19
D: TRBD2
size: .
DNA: TGTGCCAGCAGTTCCTCCGGACTAGCGGGAGATGTCTCCTACAATGAGCAGTTCTTC
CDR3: CASSSSGLAGDVSYNEQFF

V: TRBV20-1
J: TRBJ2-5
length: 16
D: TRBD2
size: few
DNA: TGCAGTGCTAGAGATCAATCTAGCGGCTACAAAGAGACCCAGTACTTC
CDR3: CSARDQSSGYKETQYF

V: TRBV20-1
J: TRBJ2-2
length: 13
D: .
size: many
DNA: TGCAGTGCCCTAAAGGGTTCTACCGGGGAGCTGTTTTTT
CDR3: CSALKGSTGELFF

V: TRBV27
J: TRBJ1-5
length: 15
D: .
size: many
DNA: TGTGCCAGCAGTTTATATGGGTTGGGGAATCAGCCCCAGCATTTT
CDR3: CASSLYGLGNQPQHF

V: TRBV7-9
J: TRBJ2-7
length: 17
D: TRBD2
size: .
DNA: TGTGCCAGCAGCTTAGGGGAGACTAGCGGGACTGGCGACGAGCAGTACTTC
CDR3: CASSLGETSGTGDEQYF

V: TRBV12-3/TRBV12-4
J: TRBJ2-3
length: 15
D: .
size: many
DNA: TGTGCCAGCAGTTTGCCACTAGCAGGCACAGATACGCAGTATTTT
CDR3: CASSLPLAGTDTQYF

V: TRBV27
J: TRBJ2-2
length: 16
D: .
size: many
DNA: TGTGCCAGCAGTCCCTCCCTGCTAGCTCAGGCCGGGGAGCTGTTTTTT
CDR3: CASSPSLLAQAGELFF

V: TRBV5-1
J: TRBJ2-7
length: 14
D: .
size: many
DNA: TGCGCCAGCAGCTTGGCCCACATCTCCTACGAGCAGTACTTC
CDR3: CASSLAHISYEQYF

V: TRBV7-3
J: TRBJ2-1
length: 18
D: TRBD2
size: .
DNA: TGTGCCAGCAGCTTAACGCCAGGGAGGACTAGCGGGAGGTATGAGCAGTTCTTC
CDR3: CASSLTPGRTSGRYEQFF

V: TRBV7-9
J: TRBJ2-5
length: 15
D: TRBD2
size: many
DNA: TGTGCCAGCAGCTTTAGCGGGAGCTTCCAAGAGACCCAGTACTTC
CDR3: CASSFSGSFQETQYF

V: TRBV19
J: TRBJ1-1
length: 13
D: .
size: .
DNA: TGTGCCAGTAGCCCCATCCGGGGAACTGAAGCTTTCTTT
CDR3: CASSPIRGTEAFF

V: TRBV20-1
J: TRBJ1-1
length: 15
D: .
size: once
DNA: TGCAGTGCTAGGAAGGCGCAGGGTTTTAACACTGAAGCTTTCTTT
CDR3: CSARKAQGFNTEAFF

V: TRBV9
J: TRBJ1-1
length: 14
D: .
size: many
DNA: TGTGCCAGCAGCGGTAGGGGGTCTAACACTGAAGCTTTCTTT
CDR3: CASSGRGSNTEAFF

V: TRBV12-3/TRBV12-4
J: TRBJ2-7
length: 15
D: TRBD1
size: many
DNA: TGTGCCAGCAGCGTAAGCCCCGGGACAGGGTACGAGCAGTACTTC
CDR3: CASSVSPGTGYEQYF

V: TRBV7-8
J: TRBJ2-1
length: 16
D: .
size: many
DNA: TGTGCCAGCAGCCACCCCGGGCAGAGCTCCTACAATGAGCAGTTCTTC
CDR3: CASSHPGQSSYNEQFF

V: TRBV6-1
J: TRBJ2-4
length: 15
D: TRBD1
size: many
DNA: TGTGCCAGCATGCCGACAGGGTGGGCCAAAAACATTCAGTACTTC
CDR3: CASMPTGWAKNIQYF

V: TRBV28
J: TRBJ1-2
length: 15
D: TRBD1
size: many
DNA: TGTGCCAGCAGTTCCAGGGACAGGGACAGCAATGGCTACACCTTC
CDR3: CASSSRDRDSNGYTF